This passage covers 24 T cell receptor beta chains from one sample sequenced in a study of response to subunit inactivated influenza vaccine. TCRdb processed the RT-PCR reads anew with MiXCR; each CDR3 protein has one entry. The data show 500,000 to 600,000 distinct CDR3 sequences, with about 7.6% seen just once and 10% to 15% held by the top ten. Sequenced here: PBMCs from blood, sampled about 23 months after vaccination. These TCRs come from a man between 50 and 75 years old who received an inactivated influenza vaccine.

This clonotype showed up many times. CDR3 protein: CASSQFGAIYEQYF. The DNA of the CDR3 is TGTGCCAGCAGCCAGTTCGGGGCTATCTACGAGCAGTACTTC. The rearrangement joins TRBV14 to TRBJ2-7; D may correspond to TRBD1 or TRBD2 (5 bases each). The ends were cut back, 3 bases at V and 3 bases at J, with 12 bases in the middle. CDR1 is SGHDN, CDR2 FVKESK, per germline. There are 14 residues in the CDR3.

This clonotype was recorded at least ten times. This chain uses TRBV4-3 with TRBJ1-1, with D hard to call. Germline V gene lookup returns CDR1 LGHNA and CDR2 YSLEER. V lost 3 bases, J lost 1 base, and 6 bases lay in between. The CDR3 consists of 13 residues. The CDR3 sequence: CASSHGPNTEAFF. The CDR3 DNA sequence: TGCGCCAGCAGCCACGGACCGAACACTGAAGCTTTCTTT.

The chain combines TRBV12-3 or TRBV12-4 with TRBJ2-7; D gene uncertain. The CDR3 is 15 amino acids. V lost 2 bases and J 2 bases, leaving 13 bases between the germline ends. The CDR3 loop is CASSLRNSGAYEQYF. The CDR3 DNA follows: TGTGCCAGCAGTTTACGGAACAGTGGGGCCTACGAGCAGTACTTC.

In this sample, this clonotype turned up a few times. The V and J genes are TRBV15 and TRBJ1-4, with D hard to call. V lost 5 bases and J 0 bases, leaving 7 bases between the germline ends. The CDR3 runs 14 residues. Germline CDR1 reads LNHNV; CDR2 reads YYDKDF (reference sequence). DNA of the CDR3: TGTGCCACCAGCGTCAGAGCAACTAATGAAAAACTGTTTTTT. Translation gives CATSVRATNEKLFF.

Many counts were recorded for this clonotype. V usage is TRBV12-3 or TRBV12-4 and J usage is TRBJ2-3, with a possible D match to TRBD2 (6 bases). The CDR3 runs 15 residues. Trimming removed 1 base at V and 4 bases at J, with 12 bases between. The CDR3 sequence: CASSLGLAAPDTQYF. Here the CDR3 DNA reads TGTGCCAGCAGTTTAGGGTTAGCGGCCCCAGATACGCAGTATTTT.

This clonotype appeared many times. This chain joins TRBV27 and TRBJ2-7; D is unclear. The CDR3 is 13 residues long. Germline V gene data show CDR1 as MNHEY and CDR2 as SMNVEV (reference sequence). The ends were cut back, 6 bases at V and 6 bases at J, with 15 bases in the middle. The CDR3, as DNA: TGTGCCAGCAGACCGACTCGCACGGCCGAGCAGTACTTC. Residues: CASRPTRTAEQYF.

V and J are TRBV27 and TRBJ1-4, with a weak D call TRBD1 (6 bases). The CDR3 is made up of 16 amino acids. V shed 2 bases and J shed 3 bases, with 13 bases lying between them. Per the germline V gene, CDR1 is MNHEY and CDR2 is SMNVEV (reference sequence). The chain's CDR3 is CASSLIGGQANEKLFF. DNA for the CDR3: TGTGCCAGCAGTTTAATCGGGGGGCAGGCTAATGAAAAACTGTTTTTT.

At least ten counts were recorded for this clonotype. The chain joins TRBV20-1 to TRBJ2-1; 10 bases agree with TRBD2. This CDR3 region has 15 residues. In germline, CDR1 is DFQATT, CDR2 SNEGSKA (reference sequence). J gave up 8 bases and V 0 bases, and 7 bases lay outside the gene matches. CDR3 region: CSARDGQRGGYEQFF. CDR3 sequence (DNA): TGCAGTGCTAGAGATGGCCAGCGGGGGGGATATGAGCAGTTCTTC.

This clonotype showed up many times. The gene calls are TRBV9 and TRBJ2-1; a weak D match, TRBD2 (6 bases). CDR3 length: 14 residues. The germline V gene has CDR1 SGDLS and CDR2 YYNGEE. Trimming left V 2 bases short and J 8 bases short, with 14 bases between. The CDR3 spells CASSVTGVVHEQFF. The CDR3 coding sequence is TGTGCCAGCAGCGTTACGGGAGTCGTCCATGAGCAGTTCTTC.

This clonotype was seen a few times. V is TRBV6-5 and J is TRBJ1-2, with D uncertain. The CDR3 extends over 13 amino acids. Germline CDR1 MNHEY, CDR2 SVGAGI. Trimming removed 2 bases at V and 8 bases at J, with 12 bases between. The chain's CDR3 is CASSYGGLGGYTF. In DNA, the CDR3 is TGTGCCAGCAGTTACGGCGGCCTGGGCGGCTACACCTTC.

The V gene is TRBV27, the J gene TRBJ1-2, with D possibly TRBD1 on 5 matching bases. V was cut by 6 bases and J by 8 bases, with 19 bases left in between. The CDR3 has 14 residues. Germline CDR1 MNHEY, CDR2 SMNVEV (reference sequence). CDR3 nucleotides: TGTGCCAGCAGCCAGGCCCGGGCAGGGCGAGGCTACACCTTC. It codes for CASSQARAGRGYTF.

This clonotype has more than one count but fewer than ten. The CDR3 loop is CASSQADREAYGYTF. The CDR3 DNA follows: TGCGCCAGCAGCCAAGCAGACAGGGAGGCTTATGGCTACACCTTC. This sequence joins TRBV4-3 and TRBJ1-2, with 7 bases lining up with TRBD1. The CDR3 contains 15 residues. CDR1 is LGHNA, CDR2 YSLEER, per germline. Trimming at V came to 1 base and at J to 5 bases, leaving 7 bases not matched to a gene.

The table lists this clonotype with many counts. The rearrangement uses TRBV20-1 and TRBJ1-2; D possibly corresponds to TRBD1 (6 bases). CDR1 DFQATT and CDR2 SNEGSKA come from the germline V gene (reference sequence). V gave up 2 bases and J gave up 7 bases, with 14 bases separating them. The CDR3 is made up of 13 amino acids. In nucleotides, the CDR3 is TGCAGTGCTAGACTATCTGGGGGCGGTGGCTACACCTTC. Its translation: CSARLSGGGGYTF.

There are many counts of this clonotype. This chain links TRBV18 with TRBJ2-1; D may be TRBD2 (5 bases). Germline values: CDR1 KGHSH, CDR2 LQKENI. This CDR3 comprises 15 residues. The ends were cut back, 3 bases at V and 6 bases at J, with 15 bases in the middle. CDR3 loop: CASSPTGNSANEQFF. CDR3 DNA: TGTGCCAGCTCACCTACCGGGAATTCAGCCAATGAGCAGTTCTTC. Variable domain in full (rest from reference TRBV18 and TRBJ2-1): NAGVMQNPRHLVRRRGQEARLRCSPMKGHSHVYWYRQLPEEGLKFMVYLQKENIIDESGMPKERFSAEFPKEGPSILRIQQVVRGDSAAYFCASSPTGNSANEQFFGPGTRLTVL.

This rearrangement joins TRBV5-1 to TRBJ2-1, with a possible D match to TRBD2 (6 bases). The CDR3 totals 15 residues. V gave up 2 bases and J gave up 2 bases, with 11 bases separating them. Germline CDR1 reads SGHRS; CDR2 reads YFSETQ. CDR3 region: CASSFSGVTYNEQFF. CDR3 nucleotides: TGCGCCAGCAGCTTTTCGGGAGTAACCTACAATGAGCAGTTCTTC.

This chain links TRBV20-1 with TRBJ2-5, with a possible D match to TRBD2 (5 bases). CDR1 DFQATT and CDR2 SNEGSKA come from the germline V gene (reference sequence). This CDR3 is 14 amino acids long. V dropped 5 bases and J dropped 5 bases, with 18 bases sitting between them. This CDR3 reads CSAGRWENGETQYF. CDR3 bases: TGCAGTGCTGGACGATGGGAGAACGGGGAGACCCAGTACTTC.

This clonotype appeared a few times. V gene TRBV6-5 combines with J gene TRBJ2-5; D is possibly TRBD1 or TRBD2 (5 bases each). Germline V gene lookup returns CDR1 MNHEY and CDR2 SVGAGI. Trimming stripped 4 bases from V and 1 base from J, with 16 bases between. The CDR3 is 16 residues long. The CDR3, as DNA: TGTGCCAGCAGTTTCCCCGACATGGGGGTCCAAGAGACCCAGTACTTC. Its translation is CASSFPDMGVQETQYF.

This clonotype was observed many times. This chain links TRBV20-1 with TRBJ1-1, with 7 positions matching TRBD1. There are 16 residues in the CDR3. CDR1 and CDR2 from the germline V gene are DFQATT and SNEGSKA (reference sequence). The trim removed 2 bases at V and 7 bases at J, leaving 16 bases unmatched. As DNA, the CDR3 is TGCAGTGCTAGAAGGGTCGGGAACAGGGGAATTGGTGAAGCTTTCTTT. It is translated as CSARRVGNRGIGEAFF.

The J gene is TRBJ2-2, the V gene TRBV20-1; TRBD2 might be the D (6 bases). The CDR3 sequence is 15 residues long. V lost 5 bases to trimming and J lost 3 bases, with 16 bases between them. Germline CDR1 and CDR2: DFQATT and SNEGSKA (reference sequence). Here the CDR3 reads CSAPGVISDTGELFF. The CDR3, as DNA: TGCAGTGCTCCGGGGGTGATATCTGACACCGGGGAGCTGTTTTTT.

This clonotype was recorded once. A much larger clone sits a single nucleotide away, making a read error possible. The chain links TRBV20-1 to TRBJ2-7, with D perhaps TRBD1 (6 bases). In germline, CDR1 is DFQATT, CDR2 SNEGSKA (reference sequence). The CDR3 length is 14 residues. Between the trimmed V and J ends, which lost 2 bases and 2 bases, there was a span of 13 bases. CDR3 residues: CSARPPTGPYEQYF. The CDR3 nucleotides are TGCAGTGCTAGACCCCCGACAGGACCCTACGAGCAGTACTTC.

This rearrangement joins TRBV20-1 to TRBJ2-3, with unresolved D. Germline V gene lookup returns CDR1 DFQATT and CDR2 SNEGSKA (reference sequence). The CDR3 contains 11 residues. With 6 bases removed from V and 2 bases from J, the gap between germline ends came to 6 bases. The CDR3 loop is CSARTTDTQYF. CDR3 nucleotides: TGCAGTGCCCGCACCACAGATACGCAGTATTTT.

This clonotype was observed a few times. The chain couples TRBV6-5 to TRBJ2-7; D is uncertain. Germline-derived CDR1 and CDR2 are MNHEY and SVGAGI. Trimming took 0 bases from V and 3 from J, leaving 12 bases between them. This CDR3 is 15 amino acids long. CDR3: CASSYSGNGDYEQYF. The DNA of the CDR3 is TGTGCCAGCAGTTACTCGGGGAATGGGGACTACGAGCAGTACTTC.

Only a few counts were recorded for this clonotype. The chain joins TRBV18 to TRBJ1-6, with D unresolved. The V gene's germline CDR1 is KGHSH and CDR2 LQKENI. The CDR3 loop spans 14 amino acids. V was shortened by 2 bases and J by 5 bases, with 7 bases between the two germline ends. In DNA, the CDR3 is TGTGCCAGCTCACCATTCGGGGATAATTCACCCCTCCACTTT. This codes for CASSPFGDNSPLHF.

The gene calls are TRBV5-1 and TRBJ2-7, with a weak D call TRBD2 (6 bases). Germline V gives CDR1 SGHRS, CDR2 YFSETQ. The CDR3 runs 12 residues. V shed 4 bases and J shed 5 bases, with 10 bases lying between them. CDR3 coding DNA: TGCGCCAGCAGCACCAGACTAGACGAGCAGTACTTC. Its protein product is CASSTRLDEQYF.